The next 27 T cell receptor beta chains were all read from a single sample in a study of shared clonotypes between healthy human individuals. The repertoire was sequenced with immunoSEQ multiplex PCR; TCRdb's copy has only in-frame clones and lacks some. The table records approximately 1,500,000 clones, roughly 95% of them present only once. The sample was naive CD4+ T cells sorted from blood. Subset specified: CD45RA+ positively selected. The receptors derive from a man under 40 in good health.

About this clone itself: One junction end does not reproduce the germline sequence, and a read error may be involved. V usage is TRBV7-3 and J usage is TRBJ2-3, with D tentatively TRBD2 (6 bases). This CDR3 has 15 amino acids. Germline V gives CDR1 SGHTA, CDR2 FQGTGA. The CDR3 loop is CASSLRQAGIDTQYF. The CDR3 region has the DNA TGTGCCAGCAGTTTAAGGCAGGCGGGGATAGATACGCAGTATTTT. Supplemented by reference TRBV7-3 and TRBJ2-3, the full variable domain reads GAGVSQTPSNKVTEKGKYVELRCDPISGHTALYWYRQSLGQGPEFLIYFQGTGAADDSGLPNDRFFAVRPEGSVSTLKIQRTERGDSAVYLCASSLRQAGIDTQYFGPGTRLTVL.

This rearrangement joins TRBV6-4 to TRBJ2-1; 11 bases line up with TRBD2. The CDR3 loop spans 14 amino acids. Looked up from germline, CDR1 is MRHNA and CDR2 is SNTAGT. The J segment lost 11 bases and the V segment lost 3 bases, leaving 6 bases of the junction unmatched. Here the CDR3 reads CASSEQKTSGKQFF. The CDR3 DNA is TGTGCCAGCAGTGAACAAAAGACTAGCGGGAAGCAGTTCTTC.

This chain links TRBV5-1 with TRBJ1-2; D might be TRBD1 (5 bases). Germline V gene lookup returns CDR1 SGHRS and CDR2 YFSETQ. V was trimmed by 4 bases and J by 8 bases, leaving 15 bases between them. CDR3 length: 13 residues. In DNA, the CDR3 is TGCGCCAGCAGCCCGATAGGGGCCTCGGGCTACACCTTC. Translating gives CASSPIGASGYTF.

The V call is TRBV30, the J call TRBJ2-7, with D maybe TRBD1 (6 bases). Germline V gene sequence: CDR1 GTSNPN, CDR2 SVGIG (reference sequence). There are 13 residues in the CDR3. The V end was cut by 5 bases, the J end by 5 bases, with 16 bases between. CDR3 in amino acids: CAWEADSWDEQYF. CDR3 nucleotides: TGTGCCTGGGAGGCGGACAGTTGGGACGAGCAGTACTTC.

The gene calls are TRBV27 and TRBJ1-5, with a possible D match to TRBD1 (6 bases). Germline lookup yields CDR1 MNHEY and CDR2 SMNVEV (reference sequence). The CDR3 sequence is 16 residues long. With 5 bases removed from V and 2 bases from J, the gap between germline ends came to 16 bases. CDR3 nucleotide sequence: TGTGCCAGCAGTCCCCGTCGGGGGCCTGGCAATCAGCCCCAGCATTTT. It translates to CASSPRRGPGNQPQHF.

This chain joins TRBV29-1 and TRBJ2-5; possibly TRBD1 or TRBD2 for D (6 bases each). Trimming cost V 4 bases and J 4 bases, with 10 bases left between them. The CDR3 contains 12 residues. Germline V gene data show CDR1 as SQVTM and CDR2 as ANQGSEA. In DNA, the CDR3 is TGCAGCGTTGTGTGGGGGGCAGAGACCCAGTACTTC. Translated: CSVVWGAETQYF.

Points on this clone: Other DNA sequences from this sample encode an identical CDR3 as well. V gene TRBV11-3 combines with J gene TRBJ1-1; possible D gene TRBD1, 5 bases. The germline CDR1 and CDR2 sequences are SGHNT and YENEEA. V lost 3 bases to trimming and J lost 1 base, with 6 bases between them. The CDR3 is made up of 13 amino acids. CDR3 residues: CASSFGGNTEAFF. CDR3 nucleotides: TGTGCCAGCAGCTTCGGGGGGAACACTGAAGCTTTCTTT.

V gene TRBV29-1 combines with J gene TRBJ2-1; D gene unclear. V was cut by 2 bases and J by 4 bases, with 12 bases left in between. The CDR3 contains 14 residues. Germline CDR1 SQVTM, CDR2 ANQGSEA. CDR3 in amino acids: CSVEPTTVYNEQFF. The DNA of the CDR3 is TGCAGCGTTGAACCTACCACAGTTTACAATGAGCAGTTCTTC.

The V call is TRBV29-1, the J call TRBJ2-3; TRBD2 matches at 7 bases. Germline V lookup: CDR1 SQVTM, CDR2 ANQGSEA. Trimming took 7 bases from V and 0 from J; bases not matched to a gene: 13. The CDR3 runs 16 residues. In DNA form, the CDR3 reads TGCAGCGCCGGGGGAGCTAGCGGAACTAGCACAGATACGCAGTATTTT. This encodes CSAGGASGTSTDTQYF.

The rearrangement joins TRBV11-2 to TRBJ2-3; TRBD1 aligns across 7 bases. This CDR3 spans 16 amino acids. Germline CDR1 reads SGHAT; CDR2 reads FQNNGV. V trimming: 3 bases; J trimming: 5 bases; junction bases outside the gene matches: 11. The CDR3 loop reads CASSLGRQGRGDTQYF. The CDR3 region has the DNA TGTGCCAGCAGCTTGGGCCGACAGGGTCGTGGAGATACGCAGTATTTT.

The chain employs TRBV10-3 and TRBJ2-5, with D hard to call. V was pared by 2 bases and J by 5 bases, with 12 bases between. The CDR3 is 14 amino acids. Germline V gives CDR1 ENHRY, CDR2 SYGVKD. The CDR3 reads CAISEGSTQETQYF. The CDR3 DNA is TGTGCCATCAGTGAGGGATCTACCCAGGAGACCCAGTACTTC.

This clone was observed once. The CDR3, as DNA: TGTGCCAGCAGCCAACCCGAAGGGCAGGGGTATTCTGGCTACACCTTC. Translating it yields CASSQPEGQGYSGYTF. The chain has TRBV4-2 and TRBJ1-2; possible D gene TRBD1, 6 bases. The CDR3 has 16 amino acids. V lost 2 bases, J lost 7 bases, and 20 bases lay in between. Germline CDR1 LGHNA, CDR2 YNFKEQ.

The CDR3 DNA reads TGTGCCAGCAGCCAAGACTTAGCCCCCGGGGAGCTGTTTTTT. It encodes CASSQDLAPGELFF. The genes are TRBV4-2 and TRBJ2-2; unclear D gene. Germline V gives CDR1 LGHNA, CDR2 YNFKEQ. The V gene lost 0 bases and the J gene lost 6 bases, with 8 bases spanning the gap. This CDR3 region has 14 residues.

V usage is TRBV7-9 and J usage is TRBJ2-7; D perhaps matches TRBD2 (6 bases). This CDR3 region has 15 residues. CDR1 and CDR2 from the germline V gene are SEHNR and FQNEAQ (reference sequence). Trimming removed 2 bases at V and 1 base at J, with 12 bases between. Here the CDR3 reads CASSLWASDSYEQYF. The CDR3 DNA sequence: TGTGCCAGCAGCTTATGGGCTAGCGATTCCTACGAGCAGTACTTC.

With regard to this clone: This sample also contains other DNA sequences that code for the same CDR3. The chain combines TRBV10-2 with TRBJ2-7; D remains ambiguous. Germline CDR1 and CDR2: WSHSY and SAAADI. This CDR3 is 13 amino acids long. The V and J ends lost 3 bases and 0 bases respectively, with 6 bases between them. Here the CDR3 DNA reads TGCGCCAGCAGTGATGGTGGCTCCTACGAGCAGTACTTC. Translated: CASSDGGSYEQYF.

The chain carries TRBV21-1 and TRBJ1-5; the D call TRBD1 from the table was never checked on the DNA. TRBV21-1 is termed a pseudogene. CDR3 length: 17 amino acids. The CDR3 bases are TGTGCCAGCAGATACCCTGGCAGCAGGGTGGCGAATCAGCCCCAGCATTTT. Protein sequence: CASRYPGSRVANQPQHF.

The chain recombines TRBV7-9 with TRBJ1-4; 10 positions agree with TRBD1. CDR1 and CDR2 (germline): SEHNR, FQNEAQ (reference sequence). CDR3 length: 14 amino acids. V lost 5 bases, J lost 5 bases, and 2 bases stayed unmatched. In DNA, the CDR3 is TGTGCCAGCAGCCCGGGACAGGGGAATGAAAAACTGTTTTTT. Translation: CASSPGQGNEKLFF.

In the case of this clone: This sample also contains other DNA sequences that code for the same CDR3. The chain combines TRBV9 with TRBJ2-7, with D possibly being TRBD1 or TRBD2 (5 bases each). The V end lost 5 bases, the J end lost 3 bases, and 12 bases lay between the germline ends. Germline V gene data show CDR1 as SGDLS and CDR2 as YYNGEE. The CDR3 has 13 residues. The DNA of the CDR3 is TGTGCCAGCAGTCCCGGGACGTACTACGAGCAGTACTTC. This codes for CASSPGTYYEQYF.

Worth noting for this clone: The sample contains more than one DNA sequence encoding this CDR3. The CDR3 here is CASSPAQGSNTGELFF. The CDR3 nucleotides read TGTGCCAGCTCACCAGCGCAGGGGTCCAACACCGGGGAGCTGTTTTTT. This chain connects TRBV18 to TRBJ2-2, with TRBD1 as a possible D gene (6 bases). V lost 2 bases and J 2 bases, leaving 12 bases between the germline ends. Germline V gene data show CDR1 as KGHSH and CDR2 as LQKENI. The CDR3 is 16 residues long.

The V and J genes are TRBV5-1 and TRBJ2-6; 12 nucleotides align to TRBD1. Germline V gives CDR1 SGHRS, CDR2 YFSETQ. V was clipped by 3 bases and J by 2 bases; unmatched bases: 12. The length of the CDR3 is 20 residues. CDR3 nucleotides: TGCGCCAGCAGCTCCACCGGGACAGGGGGCCTTGGGGCTGGGGCCAACGTCCTGACTTTC. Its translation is CASSSTGTGGLGAGANVLTF.

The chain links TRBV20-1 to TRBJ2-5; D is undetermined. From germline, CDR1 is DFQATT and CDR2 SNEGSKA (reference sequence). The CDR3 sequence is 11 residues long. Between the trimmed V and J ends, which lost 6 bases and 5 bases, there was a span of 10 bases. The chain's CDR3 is CSAESWETQYF. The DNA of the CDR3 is TGCAGTGCCGAAAGCTGGGAGACCCAGTACTTC.

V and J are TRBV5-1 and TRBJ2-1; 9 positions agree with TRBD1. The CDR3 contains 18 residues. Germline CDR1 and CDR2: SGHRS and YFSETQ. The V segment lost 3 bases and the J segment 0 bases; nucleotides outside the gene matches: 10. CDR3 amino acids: CASSSGQGGISSYNEQFF. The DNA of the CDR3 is TGCGCCAGCAGCTCGGGACAGGGAGGTATCAGCTCCTACAATGAGCAGTTCTTC.

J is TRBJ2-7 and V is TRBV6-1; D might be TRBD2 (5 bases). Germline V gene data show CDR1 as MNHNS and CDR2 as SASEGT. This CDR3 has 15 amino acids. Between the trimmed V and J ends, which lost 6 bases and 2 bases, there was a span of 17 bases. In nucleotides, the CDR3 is TGTGCCAGCAGCTCCCTAGACTACACAACCTACGAGCAGTACTTC. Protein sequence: CASSSLDYTTYEQYF.

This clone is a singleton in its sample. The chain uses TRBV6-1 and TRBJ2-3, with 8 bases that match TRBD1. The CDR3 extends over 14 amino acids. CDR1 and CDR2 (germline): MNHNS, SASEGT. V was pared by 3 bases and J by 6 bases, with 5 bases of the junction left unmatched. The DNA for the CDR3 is TGTGCCAGCAGTGAGGGGACAGGTGGTGATACGCAGTATTTT. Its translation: CASSEGTGGDTQYF.

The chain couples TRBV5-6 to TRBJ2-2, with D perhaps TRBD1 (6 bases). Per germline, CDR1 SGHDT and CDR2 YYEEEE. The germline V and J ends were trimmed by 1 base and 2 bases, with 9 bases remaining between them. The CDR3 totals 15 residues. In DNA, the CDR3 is TGTGCCAGCAGCTTGACAGGGCGTAACACCGGGGAGCTGTTTTTT. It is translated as CASSLTGRNTGELFF.

CDR3 sequence (DNA): TGTGCCAGCACCGAAGCTATAATAAAGACCGGGGAGCTGTTTTTT. It encodes CASTEAIIKTGELFF. The V gene is TRBV6-1, the J gene TRBJ2-2, with no clear D. The CDR3 is made up of 15 amino acids. CDR1 is MNHNS, CDR2 SASEGT, per germline. Trimming left V 7 bases short and J 5 bases short, with 17 bases between.

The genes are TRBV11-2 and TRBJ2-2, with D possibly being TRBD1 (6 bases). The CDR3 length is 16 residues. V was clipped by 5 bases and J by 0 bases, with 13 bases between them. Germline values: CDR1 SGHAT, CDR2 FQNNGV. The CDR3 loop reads CASSHPTGANTGELFF. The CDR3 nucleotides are TGTGCCAGCAGCCATCCGACAGGCGCGAACACCGGGGAGCTGTTTTTT.